This T cell receptor beta chain was identified during a study of beta chain features in type 1 diabetes. Concerning this clone itself: Its antigen is still unknown.

There are 16 residues in the CDR3. CDR1 and CDR2 from the germline V gene are MGHRA and YSYEKL. V was clipped by 1 base and J by 4 bases; unmatched bases: 8. Regarding the study as a whole: All four CD4+ subsets from Type 1 diabetes patients carried moderately but significantly shorter TCRB CDR3s. A definitive answer on HLA type influencing TCRB rearrangement was not reached here.

The authors obtained over 95% purity in all sorted populations. Expressed TCRB transcripts were sequenced because the isolated RNA had all been reverse transcribed beforehand. The repertoire was sequenced with immunoSEQ multiplex PCR; TCRdb's copy has only in-frame clones and lacks some. The sample lists around 300,000 clones, under 8.5% seen once, with approximately 0.93% in the top ten. V gene TRBV4-1 combines with J gene TRBJ1-1; TRBD1 matches at 8 bases. The sequence was collected from a woman aged 18 to 35 in good health. The sequencing sample was made of central memory CD4+ T cells from blood. The CDR3, as DNA: TGCGCCAGCAGCCAAGGTACAGGGGGGCCCTCCACTGAAGCTTTCTTT. Translating it yields CASSQGTGGPSTEAFF.